What follows are 32 T cell receptor beta chains derived from one specimen sequenced in a study of blood T cell repertoires in COVID-19. Clones were read by immunoSEQ multiplex PCR, and TCRdb kept only the in-frame ones, dropping some. The table shows approximately 100,000 clones, with roughly 80% occurring only once. The material sequenced was peripheral blood. The source of these receptors is an older woman with acute or convalescent COVID-19.

The chain joins TRBV4-2 to TRBJ2-3, with a possible D match to TRBD1 (5 bases). Germline lookup yields CDR1 LGHNA and CDR2 YNFKEQ. Trimming shortened V by 0 bases and J by 2 bases, and 9 bases separated the two germline ends. The CDR3 is 15 amino acids. CDR3 sequence reads: CASSQDRVPTDTQYF. The CDR3 nucleotides read TGTGCCAGCAGCCAAGACAGGGTTCCCACAGATACGCAGTATTTT.

As DNA, the CDR3 is TGTGCCAGCAGCGGGCTAGCAGCTGGGGCCAACGTCCTGACTTTC. This translates into CASSGLAAGANVLTF. This rearrangement joins TRBV9 to TRBJ2-6; D might be TRBD2 (5 bases). Germline loops: CDR1 SGDLS, CDR2 YYNGEE. Trimming cost V 3 bases and J 2 bases, with 9 bases left between them. This CDR3 region has 15 residues.

V gene TRBV15 combines with J gene TRBJ1-3; D gene ambiguous. The CDR3 sequence is 15 residues long. The V end lost 0 bases, the J end lost 3 bases, and 9 bases lay between the germline ends. Germline V gives CDR1 LNHNV, CDR2 YYDKDF (reference sequence). The CDR3 DNA follows: TGTGCCACCAGCAGAGATCGAGGCCTTGGAAACACCATATATTTT. Protein: CATSRDRGLGNTIYF.

The chain recombines TRBV9 with TRBJ2-7; D may be TRBD1 (6 bases). The V gene lost 3 bases and the J gene lost 1 base, with 11 bases spanning the gap. The germline CDR1 and CDR2 sequences are SGDLS and YYNGEE. The CDR3 extends over 14 amino acids. The CDR3 DNA reads TGTGCCAGCAGCGCAAGAGGGGGTTCCTACGAGCAGTACTTC. Protein product: CASSARGGSYEQYF. The full variable domain, with the rest looked up from reference TRBV9 and TRBJ2-7, is DSGVTQTPKHLITATGQRVTLRCSPRSGDLSVYWYQQSLDQGLQFLIQYYNGEERAKGNILERFSAQQFPDLHSELNLSSLELGDSALYFCASSARGGSYEQYFGPGTRLTVT.

This chain joins TRBV7-2 and TRBJ1-1; D is unresolved. Germline CDR1 reads SGHTA; CDR2 reads FQGNSA. There are 13 residues in the CDR3. Trimming took 2 bases from V and 3 from J, leaving 7 bases between them. Here the CDR3 reads CASSLLRDTEAFF. In DNA, the CDR3 is TGTGCCAGCAGCTTACTACGGGACACTGAAGCTTTCTTT.

This clone was recorded a few times. The rearrangement joins TRBV19 to TRBJ1-1; D ambiguous. Germline V gene data show CDR1 as LNHDA and CDR2 as SQIVND (reference sequence). This CDR3 is 14 amino acids long. Trimming took off 3 bases at V and 6 bases at J, with 14 bases between the two ends. CDR3 residues: CASSILRGGSEAFF. In nucleotides, the CDR3 is TGTGCCAGTAGTATTCTTCGGGGTGGCTCTGAAGCTTTCTTT.

The chain has TRBV3-1 (or the pseudogene TRBV3-2) and TRBJ2-5; the D is unclear. The CDR3 sequence is 14 residues long. The germline V gene encodes CDR1 LGHDT and CDR2 YNNKEL (reference sequence). Trimming cost V 7 bases and J 3 bases, with 15 bases left between them. CDR3 loop: CASTLGLRKETQYF. The CDR3 nucleotides are TGTGCCAGCACCCTAGGATTGAGGAAAGAGACCCAGTACTTC.

The rearrangement uses TRBV2 and TRBJ1-2; TRBD1 might be the D (5 bases). The CDR3 sequence is 15 residues long. V was shortened by 3 bases and J by 0 bases, with 11 bases between the two germline ends. Germline V gives CDR1 SNHLY, CDR2 FYNNEI. CDR3 in DNA: TGTGCCAGCAGTGATCTCGGGGGGACTAACTATGGCTACACCTTC. Protein: CASSDLGGTNYGYTF.

This clone was counted between two and nine times. The chain couples TRBV7-8 to TRBJ2-2; weak D call: TRBD1 (6 bases). The CDR3 spans 17 residues. CDR1 is SGHVS, CDR2 FQNEAQ, per germline. Trimming shortened V by 5 bases and J by 6 bases, and 22 bases separated the two germline ends. In DNA form, the CDR3 reads TGTGCCAGCAGCCCAAATAAAGACAGGTTTTATGCCGGGGAGCTGTTTTTT. Translation: CASSPNKDRFYAGELFF.

This clone was seen a handful of times. This chain links TRBV29-1 with TRBJ1-2, with D uncertain. This CDR3 is built from 12 residues. CDR1 and CDR2 from the germline V gene are SQVTM and ANQGSEA. Trimming stripped 2 bases from V and 6 bases from J, with 10 bases between. DNA of the CDR3: TGCAGCGTTGAATGGGCGAGGGATGGCTACACCTTC. Encoded protein: CSVEWARDGYTF.

This clone has just a few counts. The chain links TRBV28 to TRBJ2-2; D is possibly TRBD2 (6 bases). There are 16 residues in the CDR3. Trimming removed 6 bases at V and 2 bases at J, with 16 bases between. Germline V CDR1 and CDR2: MDHEN, SYDVKM. The CDR3 DNA reads TGTGCCAGCAGATCTTCGGGACTCCAAAACACCGGGGAGCTGTTTTTT. This translates into CASRSSGLQNTGELFF.

The sample holds a few counts of this clone. The CDR3 region is CASSWGQGDYGYTF. The CDR3 DNA is TGTGCCAGCAGTTGGGGGCAGGGGGACTATGGCTACACCTTC. The chain is built from TRBV27 and TRBJ1-2; TRBD1 matches 7 bases. V dropped 4 bases and J dropped 3; count of bases not matched to a gene: 5. Germline V gene lookup returns CDR1 MNHEY and CDR2 SMNVEV (reference sequence). The CDR3 is made up of 14 amino acids.

This clone occurred a few times. This chain connects TRBV3-1 (or the pseudogene TRBV3-2) to TRBJ2-7; D may be TRBD1 (6 bases). The CDR3 is 11 residues long. Per the germline V gene, CDR1 is LGHDT and CDR2 is YNNKEL (reference sequence). V was cut by 4 bases and J by 6 bases, with 7 bases left in between. CDR3 region: CASSRTAEQYF. The DNA for the CDR3 is TGTGCCAGCAGCCGGACAGCCGAGCAGTACTTC.

This clone was counted once. The chain joins TRBV2 to TRBJ2-2, with TRBD2 matching 11 bases. CDR3 size: 15 residues. V trimming: 6 bases; J trimming: 6 bases; junction bases outside the gene matches: 6. CDR1 is SNHLY and CDR2 is FYNNEI in the germline V gene. The CDR3 nucleotides read TGTGCCAGCAGGGGTAGCGGGAGGGCCTCCGGGGAGCTGTTTTTT. It yields the protein CASRGSGRASGELFF.

This sequence joins TRBV5-1 and TRBJ1-4; TRBD1 is a possible D gene (6 bases). CDR3 length: 15 residues. Trimming removed 4 bases at V and 8 bases at J, with 18 bases between. Looked up from germline, CDR1 is SGHRS and CDR2 is YFSETQ. In DNA, the CDR3 is TGCGCCAGCAGCCCGGGTCGGACAGCCCCGGAAAAACTGTTTTTT. Translation gives CASSPGRTAPEKLFF.

The chain employs TRBV11-2 and TRBJ2-5; D is possibly TRBD2 (6 bases). The V gene's germline CDR1 is SGHAT and CDR2 FQNNGV. CDR3 length equals 15 residues. The V end was cut by 5 bases, the J end by 5 bases, with 18 bases between. CDR3 amino acids: CASSAGTGTQETQYF. CDR3 coding DNA: TGTGCCAGCAGCGCAGGGACTGGGACCCAGGAGACCCAGTACTTC. The complete variable domain, with remaining parts taken from reference TRBV11-2 and TRBJ2-5, reads EAGVAQSPRYKIIEKRQSVAFWCNPISGHATLYWYQQILGQGPKLLIQFQNNGVVDDSQLPKDRFSAERLKGVDSTLKIQPAKLEDSAVYLCASSAGTGTQETQYFGPGTRLLVL.

This chain links TRBV5-3 with TRBJ1-2; 8 positions agree with TRBD1. TRBV5-3 is assigned to the ORF class and has an uncertain function. The CDR3 consists of 15 residues. After removal of 7 bases from V and 8 bases from J, the junction contained 16 bases not matched to a gene. CDR3 protein: CARAPLTQGDRGYTF. Written as DNA, the CDR3 is TGTGCCAGAGCACCACTCACACAGGGGGACAGAGGCTACACCTTC.

This clone was recorded once. The V and J genes are TRBV5-6 and TRBJ2-2; 8 positions agree with TRBD2. From germline, CDR1 is SGHDT and CDR2 YYEEEE. After removal of 7 bases from V and 7 bases from J, the junction contained 6 bases not matched to a gene. This CDR3 contains 13 residues. CDR3: CASYGTRSGELFF. CDR3 bases: TGTGCCAGCTATGGGACTAGAAGCGGGGAGCTGTTTTTT.

The sample holds a few counts of this clone. This sequence joins TRBV28 and TRBJ1-5; D is perhaps TRBD1 (5 bases). The CDR3 extends over 12 amino acids. With 5 bases removed from V and 7 bases from J, the gap between germline ends came to 9 bases. Germline lookup yields CDR1 MDHEN and CDR2 SYDVKM. CDR3 sequence reads: CASSLQGQPQHF. The CDR3 DNA is TGTGCCAGCAGTCTGCAGGGACAGCCCCAGCATTTT.

V is TRBV18 and J is TRBJ1-1; a possible D gene is TRBD1 (5 bases). V was clipped by 6 bases and J by 1 base, with 18 bases between them. This CDR3 is 16 amino acids long. Looked up from germline, CDR1 is KGHSH and CDR2 is LQKENI. The CDR3 loop reads CASSPQGGWTNTEAFF. The CDR3 bases are TGTGCCAGCTCGCCTCAGGGTGGGTGGACGAACACTGAAGCTTTCTTT.

The chain recombines TRBV11-2 with TRBJ2-3; maybe TRBD1 (6 bases). CDR1 is SGHAT, CDR2 FQNNGV, per germline. The ends were cut back, 2 bases at V and 3 bases at J, with 12 bases in the middle. The CDR3 runs to 15 residues. The CDR3: CASSLRGRGTDTQYF. CDR3 sequence (DNA): TGTGCCAGCAGCTTAAGGGGCAGGGGAACAGATACGCAGTATTTT.

The rearrangement joins TRBV2 to TRBJ1-5, with D unclear. This CDR3 contains 13 residues. Germline V CDR1 and CDR2: SNHLY, FYNNEI. The ends were cut back, 8 bases at V and 4 bases at J, with 12 bases in the middle. This CDR3 is CASGSEGNQPQHF. The CDR3 bases are TGTGCCAGCGGGAGTGAAGGGAATCAGCCCCAGCATTTT.

The chain is built from TRBV5-7 and TRBJ2-1; 7 bases match TRBD1. TRBV5-7 is noted as an ORF with a role that remains uncertain. Trimming at V came to 2 bases and at J to 6 bases, leaving 17 bases not matched to a gene. This CDR3 is built from 18 residues. The DNA of the CDR3 is TGTGCCAGCAGCTTTGGTCAGGGGGACGATGTAGGGCTCAATGAGCAGTTCTTC. Protein product: CASSFGQGDDVGLNEQFF.

The chain joins TRBV3-1 (or the pseudogene TRBV3-2) to TRBJ1-2, with TRBD1 matching 8 bases. From germline, CDR1 is LGHDT and CDR2 YNNKEL (reference sequence). V lost 4 bases and J lost 7; bases outside the gene matches: 17. The CDR3 is 17 residues long. CDR3 nucleotide sequence: TGTGCCAGCAGCCGAGAATCCTGGACAGGGAGGTTTCGTGGCTACACCTTC. This translates into CASSRESWTGRFRGYTF.

J is TRBJ1-1 and V is TRBV6-5, with a possible D match to TRBD1 (5 bases). This CDR3 is built from 14 residues. In germline, CDR1 is MNHEY, CDR2 SVGAGI. V was pared by 6 bases and J by 3 bases, with 14 bases between. CDR3 residues: CASRDRDLHTEAFF. In DNA, the CDR3 is TGTGCCAGCAGAGACCGGGACTTGCACACTGAAGCTTTCTTT.

The rearrangement uses TRBV18 and TRBJ1-4; perhaps TRBD1 as D (6 bases). Germline V CDR1 and CDR2: KGHSH, LQKENI. V shed 3 bases and J shed 7 bases, with 12 bases lying between them. The CDR3 has 14 amino acids. The CDR3, as DNA: TGTGCCAGCTCACCGGGGGGGGCACTTGAAAAACTGTTTTTT. Translating it yields CASSPGGALEKLFF.

The chain uses TRBV29-1 and TRBJ1-6, with 9 bases that match TRBD1. The CDR3 contains 15 residues. V lost 1 base and J lost 6; bases outside the gene matches: 4. CDR1 and CDR2 (germline): SQVTM, ANQGSEA. CDR3 amino acids: CSVEVPGQGNSPLHF. In nucleotides, the CDR3 is TGCAGCGTTGAAGTTCCGGGACAGGGTAATTCACCCCTCCACTTT.

Of note for this clone: At one of its ends the junction is not consistent with the germline gene, which may arise from a read error. The chain links TRBV2 to TRBJ1-1; a possible D gene is TRBD1 (6 bases). Germline CDR1 SNHLY, CDR2 FYNNEI. The CDR3 is 13 amino acids. In nucleotides, the CDR3 is TGTGCCAGCAGTAAGCAGGGGAACACTAAAGCTTTCTTT. Encoded protein: CASSKQGNTKAFF.

V is TRBV20-1 and J is TRBJ2-5; 7 bases align to TRBD2. This CDR3 is built from 11 residues. Per germline, CDR1 DFQATT and CDR2 SNEGSKA (reference sequence). After removal of 5 bases from V and 4 bases from J, the junction contained 1 base not matched to a gene. For the CDR3, the DNA is TGCAGTGCTTGGGGGGGAGAGACCCAGTACTTC. Translated: CSAWGGETQYF.

The count of this clone is one. The chain is built from TRBV3-1 (or the pseudogene TRBV3-2) and TRBJ1-5; D gene unclear. Trimming shortened V by 1 base and J by 1 base, and 8 bases separated the two germline ends. CDR1 is LGHDT and CDR2 is YNNKEL in the germline V gene (reference sequence). This CDR3 spans 15 amino acids. The DNA for the CDR3 is TGTGCCAGCAGCCAAGGGTCCTACAGCAATCAGCCCCAGCATTTT. Translation: CASSQGSYSNQPQHF.

This clone has only a few counts. The rearrangement links TRBV7-9 to TRBJ1-2; D not resolved. The V and J ends lost 5 bases and 2 bases respectively, with 9 bases between them. The CDR3 loop spans 13 amino acids. Germline CDR1 is SEHNR and CDR2 is FQNEAQ (reference sequence). CDR3 DNA sequence: TGTGCCAGCAGCCAGTCACAGAACTATGGCTACACCTTC. Translation: CASSQSQNYGYTF.

This chain links TRBV6-6 with TRBJ2-1; the match to TRBD2 covers 9 bases. The ends lost 6 bases at V and 9 bases at J; junction bases unmatched: 15. Germline V gene data show CDR1 as MNHNY and CDR2 as SVGAGI (reference sequence). CDR3 length: 16 residues. CDR3 coding DNA: TGTGCCAGCAGACCCCCCAGCGGGGGGCTCCCTGGTGAGCAGTTCTTC. Protein: CASRPPSGGLPGEQFF.